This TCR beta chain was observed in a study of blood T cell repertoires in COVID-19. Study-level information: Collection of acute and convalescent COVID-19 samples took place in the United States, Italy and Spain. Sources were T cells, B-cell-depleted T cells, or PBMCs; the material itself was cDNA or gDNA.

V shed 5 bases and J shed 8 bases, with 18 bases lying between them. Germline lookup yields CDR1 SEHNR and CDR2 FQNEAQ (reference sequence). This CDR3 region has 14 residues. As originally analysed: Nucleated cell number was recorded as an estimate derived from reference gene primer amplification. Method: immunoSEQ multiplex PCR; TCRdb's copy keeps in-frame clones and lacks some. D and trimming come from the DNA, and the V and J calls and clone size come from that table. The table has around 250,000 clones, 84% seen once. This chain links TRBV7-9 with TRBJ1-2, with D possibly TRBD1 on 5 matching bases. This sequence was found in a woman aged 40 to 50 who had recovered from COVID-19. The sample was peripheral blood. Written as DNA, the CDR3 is TGTGCCAGCAGCCCTTGGACACTCTCCGTAGGCTACACCTTC. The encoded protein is CASSPWTLSVGYTF. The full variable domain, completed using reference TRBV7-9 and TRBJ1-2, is DTGVSQNPRHKITKRGQNVTFRCDPISEHNRLYWYRQTLGQGPEFLTYFQNEAQLEKSRLLSDRFSAERPKGSFSTLEIQRTEQGDSAMYLCASSPWTLSVGYTFGSGTRLTVV.